Detailed here is one T cell receptor beta chain. The age range of participants was 18 to 89 years, with residence in some 25 US areas. Cohorts were assigned according to the clinical history that participants reported. The CDR3 sequence is 19 residues long. V lost 5 bases and J lost 0; bases outside the gene matches: 10. CDR1 is MDHEN, CDR2 SYDVKM, per germline. These data originate in a study of blood T cell repertoires in COVID-19. Study context: The analysed material was cDNA or gDNA that came from T cells, B-cell-depleted T cells, or PBMCs.

In the original analysis: Reference gene primer amplification gave estimated nucleated cell counts. Profiled with immunoSEQ multiplex PCR; TCRdb holds only in-frame clones, not every one. The V and J calls and clone size were taken over from that table, and D and trimming were inferred from the DNA. The sample lists about 440,000 clones; 70% to 90% were seen once. The sequence came from a woman in her late teens or twenties with acute COVID-19. The sequencing sample was made of PBMCs or T cells enriched from blood (not recorded which). The chain couples TRBV28 to TRBJ2-3, with 14 nucleotides matching TRBD2. CDR3 sequence: CASSGTSGSGGASTDTQYF. The CDR3 DNA reads TGTGCCAGCAGTGGGACTAGCGGGAGTGGGGGGGCTAGCACAGATACGCAGTATTTT.